These 2 T cell receptor beta chains came from one sample sequenced in a study of T cells in Graves' hyperthyroidism and ophthalmopathy. From RNA transcripts, TCR beta CDR3 regions were amplified. The primer set for the first-round RT-PCR of the TCR CDR3 was HTBI. MiXCR was run by TCRdb on the multiplex PCR reads, yielding one entry per CDR3 protein. The data hold about 700,000 distinct CDR3 sequences, with approximately 14% observed a single time. The source material was blood. The receptors were sampled from a woman between 18 and 30 years old with Graves' hyperthyroidism.

CDR3 sequence: CASSYPEEGAFF. The CDR3 region has the DNA TGTGCCAGCAGTTACCCTGAGGAGGGAGCTTTCTTT. The gene calls are TRBV6-2 or TRBV6-3 and TRBJ1-1; D is unclear. V dropped 2 bases and J dropped 10 bases, with 11 bases sitting between them. This CDR3 has 12 residues. Germline V gene data show CDR1 as MNHEY and CDR2 as SVGEGT.

This clonotype was counted at least ten times. The chain links TRBV6-1 to TRBJ2-6; D is ambiguous. The V gene lost 6 bases and the J gene lost 0 bases, with 9 bases spanning the gap. The CDR3 contains 15 residues. Germline lookup yields CDR1 MNHNS and CDR2 SASEGT. In DNA form, the CDR3 reads TGTGCCAGCAGCCTTACCTCCTCTGGGGCCAACGTCCTGACTTTC. It translates to CASSLTSSGANVLTF.